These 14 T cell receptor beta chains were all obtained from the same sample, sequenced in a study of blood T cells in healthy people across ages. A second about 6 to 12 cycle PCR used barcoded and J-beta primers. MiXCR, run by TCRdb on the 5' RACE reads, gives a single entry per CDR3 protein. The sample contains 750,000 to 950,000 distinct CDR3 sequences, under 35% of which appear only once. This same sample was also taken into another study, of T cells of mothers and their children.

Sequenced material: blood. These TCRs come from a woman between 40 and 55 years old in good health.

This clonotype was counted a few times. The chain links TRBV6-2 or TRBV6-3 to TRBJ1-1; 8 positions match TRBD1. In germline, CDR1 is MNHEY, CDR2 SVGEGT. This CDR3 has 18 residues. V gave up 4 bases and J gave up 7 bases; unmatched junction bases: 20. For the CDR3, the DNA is TGTGCCAGCAGTTTCTTGACAGGGGATGGGGTGTCCGGCCTTGAAGCTTTCTTT. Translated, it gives CASSFLTGDGVSGLEAFF.

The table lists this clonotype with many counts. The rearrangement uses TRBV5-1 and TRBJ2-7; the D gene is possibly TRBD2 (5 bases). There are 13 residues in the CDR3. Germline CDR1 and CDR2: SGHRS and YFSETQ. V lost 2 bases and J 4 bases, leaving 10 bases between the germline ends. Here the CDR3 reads CASSLTGEYEQYF. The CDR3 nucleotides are TGCGCCAGCAGCTTAACTGGGGAGTACGAGCAGTACTTC.

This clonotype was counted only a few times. The CDR3 bases are TGTGCCAGCAGGGAGGGGGGGGGCTCCTACGAGCAGTACTTC. Residues: CASREGGGSYEQYF. V gene TRBV27 combines with J gene TRBJ2-7; D possibly corresponds to TRBD2 (7 bases). This CDR3 contains 14 residues. CDR1 and CDR2 from the germline V gene are MNHEY and SMNVEV (reference sequence). The V end lost 6 bases, the J end lost 0 bases, and 12 bases lay between the germline ends.

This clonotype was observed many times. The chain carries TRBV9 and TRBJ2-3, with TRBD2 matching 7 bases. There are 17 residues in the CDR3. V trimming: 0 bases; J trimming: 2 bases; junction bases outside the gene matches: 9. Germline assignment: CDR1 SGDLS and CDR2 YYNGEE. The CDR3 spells CASSVEGGELVTDTQYF. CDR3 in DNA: TGTGCCAGCAGCGTAGAGGGAGGGGAGTTAGTCACAGATACGCAGTATTTT.

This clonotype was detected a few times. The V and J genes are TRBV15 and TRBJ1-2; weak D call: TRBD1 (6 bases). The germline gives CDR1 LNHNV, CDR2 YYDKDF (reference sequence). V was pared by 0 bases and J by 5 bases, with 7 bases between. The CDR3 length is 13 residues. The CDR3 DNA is TGTGCCACCAGCAGAGAAGGGGGATATGGCTACACCTTC. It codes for CATSREGGYGYTF.

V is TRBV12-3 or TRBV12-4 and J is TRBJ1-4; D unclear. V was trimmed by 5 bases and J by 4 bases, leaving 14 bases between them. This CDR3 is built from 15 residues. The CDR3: CASSLERSLNEKLFF. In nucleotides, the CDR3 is TGTGCCAGCAGTCTGGAGAGGTCTCTTAATGAAAAACTGTTTTTT.

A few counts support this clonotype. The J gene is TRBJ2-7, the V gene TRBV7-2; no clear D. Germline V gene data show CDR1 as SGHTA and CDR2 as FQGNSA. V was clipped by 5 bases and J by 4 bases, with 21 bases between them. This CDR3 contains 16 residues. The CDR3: CASSLRVEKGLYEQYF. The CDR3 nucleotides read TGTGCCAGCAGCCTAAGGGTGGAGAAAGGGTTGTACGAGCAGTACTTC.

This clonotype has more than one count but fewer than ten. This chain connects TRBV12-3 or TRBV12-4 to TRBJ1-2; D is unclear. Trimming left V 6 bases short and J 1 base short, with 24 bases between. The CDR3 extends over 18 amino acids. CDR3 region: CASSRKPSDGTFNYGYTF. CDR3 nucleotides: TGTGCCAGCAGCCGAAAGCCCTCGGACGGAACATTTAACTATGGCTACACCTTC.

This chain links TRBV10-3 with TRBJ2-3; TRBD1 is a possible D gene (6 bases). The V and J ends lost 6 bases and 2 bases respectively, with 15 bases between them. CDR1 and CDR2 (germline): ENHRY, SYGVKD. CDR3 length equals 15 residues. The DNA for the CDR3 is TGTGCCATCAGCCCCGGGACACTGCCCACAGATACGCAGTATTTT. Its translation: CAISPGTLPTDTQYF.

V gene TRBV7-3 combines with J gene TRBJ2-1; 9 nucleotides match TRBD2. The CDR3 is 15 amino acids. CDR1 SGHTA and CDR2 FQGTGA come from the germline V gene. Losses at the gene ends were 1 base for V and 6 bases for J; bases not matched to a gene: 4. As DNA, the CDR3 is TGTGCCAGCAGCTTAATAGCGGGGGACATCAATGAGCAGTTCTTC. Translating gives CASSLIAGDINEQFF.

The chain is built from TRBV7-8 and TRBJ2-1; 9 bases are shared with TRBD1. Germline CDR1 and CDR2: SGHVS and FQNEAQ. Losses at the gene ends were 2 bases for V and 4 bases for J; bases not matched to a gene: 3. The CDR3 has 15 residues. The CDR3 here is CASSLPTGGYNEQFF. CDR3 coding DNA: TGTGCCAGCAGCTTACCGACAGGGGGTTACAATGAGCAGTTCTTC.

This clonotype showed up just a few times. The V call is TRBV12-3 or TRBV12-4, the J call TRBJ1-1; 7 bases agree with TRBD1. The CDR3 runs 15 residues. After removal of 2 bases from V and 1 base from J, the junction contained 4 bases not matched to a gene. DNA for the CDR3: TGTGCCAGCAGTTTAAGAGCAGGGGGGAACACTGAAGCTTTCTTT. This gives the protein CASSLRAGGNTEAFF.

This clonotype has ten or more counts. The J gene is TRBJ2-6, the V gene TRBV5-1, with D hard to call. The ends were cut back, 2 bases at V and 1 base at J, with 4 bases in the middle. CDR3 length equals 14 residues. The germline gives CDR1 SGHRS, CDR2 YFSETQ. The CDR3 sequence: CASSLESGANVLTF. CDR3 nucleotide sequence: TGCGCCAGCAGCTTAGAGTCTGGGGCCAACGTCCTGACTTTC. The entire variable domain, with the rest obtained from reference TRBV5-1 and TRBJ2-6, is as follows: KAGVTQTPRYLIKTRGQQVTLSCSPISGHRSVSWYQQTPGQGLQFLFEYFSETQRNKGNFPGRFSGRQFSNSRSEMNVSTLELGDSALYLCASSLESGANVLTFGAGSRLTVL.

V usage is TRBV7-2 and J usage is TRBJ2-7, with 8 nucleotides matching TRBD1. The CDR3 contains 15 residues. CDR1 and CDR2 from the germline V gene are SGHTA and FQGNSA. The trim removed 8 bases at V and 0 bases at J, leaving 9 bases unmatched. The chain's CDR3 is CASGKDRGFSYEQYF. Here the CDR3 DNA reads TGTGCCAGCGGGAAAGACAGGGGCTTCTCCTACGAGCAGTACTTC.